This TCR beta chain stems from a study of cytomegalovirus exposure and HLA in healthy donors. Germline CDR1 reads GTSNPN; CDR2 reads SVGIG (reference sequence). The CDR3 has 12 amino acids. V lost 5 bases and J 8 bases, leaving 12 bases between the germline ends. In the PCR, 60 Vbeta and 13 Jbeta primers were used. TCRdb's table, derived via immunoSEQ multiplex PCR, lists solely in-frame clones and lacks some. The table shows some 160,000 clones, with around 80% occurring only once. V gene TRBV30 combines with J gene TRBJ1-4; unclear D gene. The TCR was taken from a woman in her thirties or forties in good health and CMV-seronegative. Sequencing was performed on PBMCs. CDR3 loop: CAWGLGGEKLFF. The DNA for the CDR3 is TGTGCCTGGGGTTTAGGAGGAGAAAAACTGTTTTTT.